A single TCR beta chain is shown here with its context. Its antigen is not identified. The sample is drawn from a study of CD8+ T cells in alopecia areata. Study at large: Administration of oral tofacitinib to treated patients was at 5 to 10 mg twice daily. Study conclusions and caveats: A large proportion of expanded lesional clones were detected persisting in scalp and blood during tofacitinib. Lesional scalp, especially alopecia totalis/universalis, showed higher clonality than normal scalp.

Isolated RNA was reverse transcribed into cDNA used as the sequencing template. Measured with immunoSEQ multiplex PCR; TCRdb has only the in-frame clones, and not every one. The sample has 190,000 or so clones, around 58% seen once. The treatment was: oral pan-JAK inhibitor, 5-10 mg twice daily. The sample here was CD8+ T cells sorted from blood, taken at week 24, from a patient treated with tofacitinib. The receptor was derived from a human donor with alopecia areata.

The chain's CDR3 is CASSLTQDRYF. CDR3 bases: TGTGCCAGCAGCCTAACTCAGGACCGGTATTTT. The chain carries TRBV7-9 and TRBJ2-3; D gene ambiguous. V was trimmed by 5 bases and J by 14 bases, leaving 14 bases between them. The germline V gene has CDR1 SEHNR and CDR2 FQNEAQ (reference sequence). This CDR3 has 11 residues.